This TCR beta chain was captured by sequencing in a study of naive CD8 T cells in extremely preterm neonates. Overall study results and limits: Preterm infants showed shorter CDR3s, fewer N additions and less trimming than older groups.

The repertoire was sequenced with immunoSEQ multiplex PCR; TCRdb's copy has only in-frame clones and lacks some. The sample has about 5,000 clones, 90% to 95% seen once. The CDR3 length is 12 residues. Deletions cut 3 bases from V and 2 bases from J, with 4 bases between. In germline, CDR1 is MDHEN, CDR2 SYDVKM. Extremely preterm deliveries at about 22-28 weeks of gestation provided the preterm samples. Concerning this clone itself: Its antigen is still unknown.

The TCR was taken from a boy who was born preterm. Sequenced material: naive CD8+ T cells from cord blood. The chain couples TRBV28 to TRBJ1-2; D ambiguous. The CDR3 bases are TGTGCCAGCAGTTTGGACAACTATGGCTACACCTTC. It yields the protein CASSLDNYGYTF.